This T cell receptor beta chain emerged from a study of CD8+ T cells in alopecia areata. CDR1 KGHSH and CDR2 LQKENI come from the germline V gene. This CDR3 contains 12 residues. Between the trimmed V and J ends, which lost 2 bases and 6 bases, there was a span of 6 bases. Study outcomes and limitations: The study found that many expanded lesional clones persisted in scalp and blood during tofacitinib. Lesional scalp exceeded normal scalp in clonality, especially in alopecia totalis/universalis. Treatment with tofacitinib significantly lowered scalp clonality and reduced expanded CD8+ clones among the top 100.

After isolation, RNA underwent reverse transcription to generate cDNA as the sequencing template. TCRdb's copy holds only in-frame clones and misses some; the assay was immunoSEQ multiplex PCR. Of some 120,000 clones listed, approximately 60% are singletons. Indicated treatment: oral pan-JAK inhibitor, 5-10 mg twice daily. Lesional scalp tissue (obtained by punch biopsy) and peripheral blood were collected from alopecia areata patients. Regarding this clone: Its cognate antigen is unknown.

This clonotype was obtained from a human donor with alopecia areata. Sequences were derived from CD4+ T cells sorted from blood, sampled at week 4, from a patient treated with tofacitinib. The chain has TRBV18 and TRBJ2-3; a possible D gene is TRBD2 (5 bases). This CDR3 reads CASSPGGDTQYF. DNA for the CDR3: TGTGCCAGCTCACCAGGCGGGGATACGCAGTATTTT.